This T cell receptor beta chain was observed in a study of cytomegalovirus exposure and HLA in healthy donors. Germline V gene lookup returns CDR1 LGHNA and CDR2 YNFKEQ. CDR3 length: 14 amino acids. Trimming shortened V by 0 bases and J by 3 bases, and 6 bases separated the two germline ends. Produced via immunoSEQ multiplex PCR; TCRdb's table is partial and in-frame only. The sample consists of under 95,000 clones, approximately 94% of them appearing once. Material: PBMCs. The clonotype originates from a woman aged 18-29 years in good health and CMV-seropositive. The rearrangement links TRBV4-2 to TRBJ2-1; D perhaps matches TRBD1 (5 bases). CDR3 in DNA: TGTGCCAGCAGCCAAGATCAGGGCTACAATGAGCAGTTCTTC. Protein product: CASSQDQGYNEQFF.